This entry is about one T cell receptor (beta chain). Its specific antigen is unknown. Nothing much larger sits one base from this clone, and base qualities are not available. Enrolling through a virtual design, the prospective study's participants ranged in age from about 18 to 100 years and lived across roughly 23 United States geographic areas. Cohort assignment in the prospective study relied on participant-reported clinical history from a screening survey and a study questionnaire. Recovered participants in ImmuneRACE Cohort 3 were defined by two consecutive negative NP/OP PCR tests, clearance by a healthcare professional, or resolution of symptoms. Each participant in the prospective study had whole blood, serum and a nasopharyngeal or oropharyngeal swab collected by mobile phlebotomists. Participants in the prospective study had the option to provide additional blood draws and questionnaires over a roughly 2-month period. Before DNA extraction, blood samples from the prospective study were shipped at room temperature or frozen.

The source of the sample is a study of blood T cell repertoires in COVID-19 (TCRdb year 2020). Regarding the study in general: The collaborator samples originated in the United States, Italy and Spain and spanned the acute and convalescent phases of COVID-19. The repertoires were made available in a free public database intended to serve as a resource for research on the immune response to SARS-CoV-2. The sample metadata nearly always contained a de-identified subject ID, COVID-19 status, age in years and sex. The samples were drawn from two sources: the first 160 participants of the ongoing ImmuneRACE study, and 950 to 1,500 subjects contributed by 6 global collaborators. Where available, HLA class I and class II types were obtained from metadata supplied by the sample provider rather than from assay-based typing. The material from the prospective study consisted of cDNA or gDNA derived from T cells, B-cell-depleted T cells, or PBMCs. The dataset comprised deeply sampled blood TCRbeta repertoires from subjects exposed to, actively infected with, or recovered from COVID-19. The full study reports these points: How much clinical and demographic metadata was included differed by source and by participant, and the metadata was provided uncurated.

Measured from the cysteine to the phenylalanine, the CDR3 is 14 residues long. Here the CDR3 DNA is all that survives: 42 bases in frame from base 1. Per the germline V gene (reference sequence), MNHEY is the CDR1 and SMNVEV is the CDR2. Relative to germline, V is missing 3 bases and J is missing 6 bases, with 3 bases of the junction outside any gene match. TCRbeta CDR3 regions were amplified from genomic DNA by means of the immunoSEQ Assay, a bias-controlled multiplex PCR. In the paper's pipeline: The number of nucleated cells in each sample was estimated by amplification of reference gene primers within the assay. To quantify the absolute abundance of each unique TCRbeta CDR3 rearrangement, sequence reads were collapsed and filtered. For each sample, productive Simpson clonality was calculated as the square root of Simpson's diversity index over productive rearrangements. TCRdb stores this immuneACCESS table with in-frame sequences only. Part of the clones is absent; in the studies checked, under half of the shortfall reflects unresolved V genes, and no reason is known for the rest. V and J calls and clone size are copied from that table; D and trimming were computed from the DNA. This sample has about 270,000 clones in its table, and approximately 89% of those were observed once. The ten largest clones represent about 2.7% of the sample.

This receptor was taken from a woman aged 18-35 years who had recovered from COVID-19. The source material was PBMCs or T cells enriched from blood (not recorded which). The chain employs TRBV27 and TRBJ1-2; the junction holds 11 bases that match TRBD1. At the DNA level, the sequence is TGTGCCAGCAGTTTTTTGGACAGGGGGCATGGCTACACCTTC. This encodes CASSFLDRGHGYTF.